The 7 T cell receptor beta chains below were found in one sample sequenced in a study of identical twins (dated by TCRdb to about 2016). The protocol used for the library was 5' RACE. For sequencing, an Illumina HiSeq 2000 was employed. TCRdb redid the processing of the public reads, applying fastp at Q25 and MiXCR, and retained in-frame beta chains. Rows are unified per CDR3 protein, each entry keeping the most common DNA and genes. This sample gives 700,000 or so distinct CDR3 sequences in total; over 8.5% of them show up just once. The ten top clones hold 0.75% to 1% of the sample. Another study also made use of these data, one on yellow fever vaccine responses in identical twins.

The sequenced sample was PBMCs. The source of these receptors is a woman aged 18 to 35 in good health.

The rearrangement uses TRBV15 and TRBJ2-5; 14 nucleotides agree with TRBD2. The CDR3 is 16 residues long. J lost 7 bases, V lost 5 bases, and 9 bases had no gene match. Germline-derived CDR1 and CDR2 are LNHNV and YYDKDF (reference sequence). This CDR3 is CATSSGLAGDLGTQYF. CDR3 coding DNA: TGTGCCACCAGCTCGGGACTAGCGGGAGATTTAGGGACCCAGTACTTC.

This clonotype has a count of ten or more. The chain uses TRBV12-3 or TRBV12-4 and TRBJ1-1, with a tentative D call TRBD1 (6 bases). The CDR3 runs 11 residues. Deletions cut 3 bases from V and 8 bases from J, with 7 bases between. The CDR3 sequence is CASSFGQEAFF. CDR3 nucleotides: TGTGCCAGCAGTTTTGGACAGGAAGCTTTCTTT.

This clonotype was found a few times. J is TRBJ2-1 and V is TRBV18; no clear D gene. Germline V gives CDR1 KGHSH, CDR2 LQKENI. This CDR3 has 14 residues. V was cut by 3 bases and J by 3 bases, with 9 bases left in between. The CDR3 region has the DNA TGTGCCAGCTCACCTCTCGACATCTACAATGAGCAGTTCTTC. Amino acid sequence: CASSPLDIYNEQFF.

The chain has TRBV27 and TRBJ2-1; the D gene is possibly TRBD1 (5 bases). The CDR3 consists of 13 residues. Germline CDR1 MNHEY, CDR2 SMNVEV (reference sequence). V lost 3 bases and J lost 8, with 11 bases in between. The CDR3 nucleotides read TGTGCCAGCAGTTTCAACAGGTTCGATGAGCAGTTCTTC. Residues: CASSFNRFDEQFF.

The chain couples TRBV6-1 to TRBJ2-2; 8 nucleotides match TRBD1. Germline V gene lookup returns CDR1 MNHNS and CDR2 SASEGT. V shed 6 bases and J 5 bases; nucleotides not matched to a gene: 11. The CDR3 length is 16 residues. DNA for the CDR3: TGTGCCAGCAGCCCCCCAGGGGGCAGGTATACCGGGGAGCTGTTTTTT. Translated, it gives CASSPPGGRYTGELFF.

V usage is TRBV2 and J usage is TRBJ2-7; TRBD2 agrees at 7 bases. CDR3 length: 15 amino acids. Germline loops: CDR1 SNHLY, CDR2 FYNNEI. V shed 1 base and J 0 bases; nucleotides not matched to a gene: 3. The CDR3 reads CASSEGAGFSYEQYF. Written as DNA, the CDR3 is TGTGCCAGCAGTGAAGGAGCGGGATTCTCCTACGAGCAGTACTTC.

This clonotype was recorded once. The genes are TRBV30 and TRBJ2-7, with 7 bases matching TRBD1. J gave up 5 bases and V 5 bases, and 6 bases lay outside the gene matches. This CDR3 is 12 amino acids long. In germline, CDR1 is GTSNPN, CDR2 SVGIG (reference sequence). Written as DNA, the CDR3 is TGTGCCTGGGGAACCGACAGGGACGAGCAGTACTTC. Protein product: CAWGTDRDEQYF.